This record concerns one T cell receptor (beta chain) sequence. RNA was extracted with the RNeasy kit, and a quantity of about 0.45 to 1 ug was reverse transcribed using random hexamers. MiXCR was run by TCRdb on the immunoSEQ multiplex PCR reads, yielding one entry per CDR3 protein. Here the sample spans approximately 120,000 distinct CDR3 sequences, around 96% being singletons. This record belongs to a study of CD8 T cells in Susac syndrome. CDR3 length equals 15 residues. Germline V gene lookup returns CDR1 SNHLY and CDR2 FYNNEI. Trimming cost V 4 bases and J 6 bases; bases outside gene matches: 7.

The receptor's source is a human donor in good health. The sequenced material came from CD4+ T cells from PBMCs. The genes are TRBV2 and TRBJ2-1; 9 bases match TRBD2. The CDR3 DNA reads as TGTGCCAGCAGTGGTGGGACTAGCTGGGCCAATGAGCAGTTCTTC. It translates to CASSGGTSWANEQFF.